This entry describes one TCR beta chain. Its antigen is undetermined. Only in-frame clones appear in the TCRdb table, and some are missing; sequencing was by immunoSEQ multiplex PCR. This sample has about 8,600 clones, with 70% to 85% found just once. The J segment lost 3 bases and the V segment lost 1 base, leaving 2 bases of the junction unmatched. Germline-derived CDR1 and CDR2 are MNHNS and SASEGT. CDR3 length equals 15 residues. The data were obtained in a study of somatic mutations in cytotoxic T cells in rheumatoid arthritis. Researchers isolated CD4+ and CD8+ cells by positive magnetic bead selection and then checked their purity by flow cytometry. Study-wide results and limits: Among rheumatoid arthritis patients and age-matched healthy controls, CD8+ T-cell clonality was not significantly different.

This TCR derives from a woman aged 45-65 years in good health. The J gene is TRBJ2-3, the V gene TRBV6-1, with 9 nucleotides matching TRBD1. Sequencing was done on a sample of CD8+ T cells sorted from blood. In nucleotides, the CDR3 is TGTGCCAGCAGTGAAGAGACAGGGGGTACAGATACGCAGTATTTT. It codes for CASSEETGGTDTQYF.